Shown below are 2 T cell receptor beta chains from a single sample sequenced in a study of shared T cell receptors in the human thymus. The method was immunoSEQ multiplex PCR; TCRdb's version includes in-frame clones alone and lacks a portion of them. The sample has about 660,000 clones, about 89% seen once. Another study also made use of these data, one on human thymus T cells.

Specimen: thymocytes. The receptors shown here come from a boy less than two years old with a congenital heart defect.

The chain combines TRBV5-4 with TRBJ2-1, with 7 bases lining up with TRBD2. Unmatched junction bases numbered 5, after V lost 3 bases and J lost 2 bases. There are 15 residues in the CDR3. From germline, CDR1 is SGHNT and CDR2 YYREEE (reference sequence). The CDR3: CASSSSGITYNEQFF. The CDR3 nucleotides read TGTGCCAGCAGCTCGAGCGGGATCACCTACAATGAGCAGTTCTTC.

This chain's CDR3 is CASSGGGLAGVSAYEQYF. DNA of the CDR3: TGTGCCAGTTCCGGGGGGGGACTAGCGGGAGTGTCGGCCTACGAGCAGTACTTC. The chain has TRBV19 and TRBJ2-7, with 14 bases identical to TRBD2. Losses at the gene ends were 8 bases for V and 2 bases for J; bases not matched to a gene: 14. CDR1 LNHDA and CDR2 SQIVND come from the germline V gene (reference sequence). The CDR3 extends over 18 amino acids.